The T cell receptor beta chain described here comes from a study of cytomegalovirus exposure and HLA in healthy donors. This clone was seen only once. As yet, its antigen is unknown. V shed 4 bases and J shed 6 bases, with 16 bases lying between them. The CDR3 has 14 amino acids. Germline V CDR1 and CDR2: SGDLS, YYNGEE. Findings of the study overall: Several V segments, TRBV6-2 and TRBV6-3 among them, could not be told apart and were dropped. Common viral pathogens (according to a later analysis) appeared linked to several of the most significant clusters. Later analysis suggested most CMV-associated TCR beta chains were HLA-restricted.

Donors counted as nominally healthy when sampled, yet unrecorded immune exposures were likely. In the PCR, 60 Vbeta and 13 Jbeta primers were used. Libraries were prepared by immunoSEQ multiplex PCR; TCRdb keeps only in-frame clonotypes and omits some of them. This sample has 30,000 to 40,000 clones, with about 70% found just once. The receptor was derived from a middle-aged man in good health and CMV-seronegative. The chain uses TRBV9 and TRBJ2-5; the D gene is possibly TRBD2 (7 bases). Sequencing input: PBMCs. The CDR3 loop is CASSTHREGKTQYF. The CDR3 coding sequence is TGTGCCAGCAGCACGCACAGGGAGGGAAAGACCCAGTACTTC.